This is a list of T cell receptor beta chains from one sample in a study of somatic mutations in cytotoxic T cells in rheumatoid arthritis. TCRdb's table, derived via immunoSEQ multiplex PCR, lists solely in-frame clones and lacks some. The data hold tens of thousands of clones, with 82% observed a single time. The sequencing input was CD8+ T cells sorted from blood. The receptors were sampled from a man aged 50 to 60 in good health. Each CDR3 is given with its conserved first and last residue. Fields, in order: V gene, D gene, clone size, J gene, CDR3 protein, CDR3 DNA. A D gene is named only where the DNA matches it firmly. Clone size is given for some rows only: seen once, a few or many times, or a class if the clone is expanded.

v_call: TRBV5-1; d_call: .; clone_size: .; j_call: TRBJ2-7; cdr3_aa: CASSPGTPVGEQYF; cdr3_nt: TGCGCCAGCAGCCCCGGGACACCGGTGGGCGAGCAGTACTTC
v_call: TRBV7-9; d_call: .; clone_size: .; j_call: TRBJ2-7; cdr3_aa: CASSLGSGTEQYF; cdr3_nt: TGTGCCAGCAGCTTAGGGTCGGGGACCGAGCAGTACTTC
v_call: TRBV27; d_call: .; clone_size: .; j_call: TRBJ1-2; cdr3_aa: CASSLFEANYGYTF; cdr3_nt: TGTGCCAGCAGTTTATTCGAAGCTAACTATGGCTACACCTTC
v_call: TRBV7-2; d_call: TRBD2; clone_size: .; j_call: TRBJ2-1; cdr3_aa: CASSSLAGGTYNEQFF; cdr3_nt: TGTGCCAGCAGCAGTCTAGCGGGAGGGACCTACAATGAGCAGTTCTTC
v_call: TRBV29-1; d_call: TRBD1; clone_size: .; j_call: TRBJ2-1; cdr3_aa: CSVGDRGFNEQFF; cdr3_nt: TGCAGCGTTGGGGACAGGGGGTTTAATGAGCAGTTCTTC
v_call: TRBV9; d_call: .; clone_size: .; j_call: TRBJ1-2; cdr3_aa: CASSVGRGEVRHNYGYTF; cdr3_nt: TGTGCCAGCAGCGTAGGTCGTGGGGAAGTCAGGCATAACTATGGCTACACCTTC
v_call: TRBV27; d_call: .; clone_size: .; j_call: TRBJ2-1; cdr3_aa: CASSITSSSYNEQFF; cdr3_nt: TGTGCCAGCAGTATTACTTCGAGCTCCTACAATGAGCAGTTCTTC
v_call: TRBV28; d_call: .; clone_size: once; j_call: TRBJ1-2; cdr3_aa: CASSVMGLGRGNYGYTF; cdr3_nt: TGTGCCAGCAGTGTGATGGGGTTGGGCAGGGGTAACTATGGCTACACCTTC
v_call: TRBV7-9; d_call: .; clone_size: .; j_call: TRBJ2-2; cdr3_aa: CASSDRDRRSGELFF; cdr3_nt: TGTGCCAGCAGCGACCGGGACCGCCGGTCCGGGGAGCTGTTTTTT
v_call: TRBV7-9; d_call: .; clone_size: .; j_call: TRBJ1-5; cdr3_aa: CASSREGSRNQPQHF; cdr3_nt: TGTGCCAGCAGCAGAGAGGGCAGCCGCAATCAGCCCCAGCATTTT
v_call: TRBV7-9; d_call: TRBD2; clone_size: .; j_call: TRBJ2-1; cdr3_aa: CASRPSAGPSYNEQFF; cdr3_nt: TGTGCCAGCAGACCTTCAGCGGGGCCCTCCTACAATGAGCAGTTCTTC
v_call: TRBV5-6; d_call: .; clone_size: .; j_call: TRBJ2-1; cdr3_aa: CASSFTGEQFF; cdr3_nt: TGTGCCAGCAGCTTTACAGGGGAGCAGTTCTTC